This TCR beta chain was sequenced for a study of cytomegalovirus exposure and HLA in healthy donors. Regarding the study as a whole: Within an earlier analysis, most TCR beta V segments proved productive either about 87% or about 30% of the time.

The PCR ran on 60 Vbeta and 13 Jbeta primers. Some clones are missing from TCRdb's copy, which holds only in-frame ones; the method was immunoSEQ multiplex PCR. In the table there are around 85,000 clones, around 77% of which are singletons. The CDR3 length is 15 residues. The germline gives CDR1 MRHNA, CDR2 SNTAGT. Losses at the gene ends were 5 bases for V and 0 bases for J; bases not matched to a gene: 3. About this clone: No antigen is known for it.

The material sequenced was PBMCs. The TCR was taken from a man between 25 and 39 years old in good health and CMV-seronegative. The V call is TRBV6-4, the J call TRBJ2-1, with 8 bases fitting TRBD2. CDR3 region: CASSKAGGSYNEQFF. CDR3 sequence (DNA): TGTGCCAGCAGTAAGGCGGGGGGCTCCTACAATGAGCAGTTCTTC.